The clone carrying this T cell receptor (beta chain) has more than one count but fewer than ten. Antigen: not known. This CDR3 comprises 14 residues. The germline V and J ends were trimmed by 1 base and 7 bases, with 11 bases remaining between them. Germline assignment: CDR1 MNHEY and CDR2 SMNVEV (reference sequence). The data stem from a study of cytotoxic CD8 clonotypes in ibrutinib-treated CLL. The data were produced by immunoSEQ multiplex PCR, yet TCRdb's version contains in-frame clones alone and is incomplete. The sample includes 250,000 to 350,000 clones, more than 70% of them seen just once. Findings and limits, study-wide: Public clonotypes (which were uncommon) either contracted or remained stable on treatment.

The sequencing here drew on PBMCs, taken at disease progression, from a patient treated with ibrutinib. V gene TRBV27 combines with J gene TRBJ2-1, with D possibly matching TRBD2 (5 bases). The TCR comes from a human donor with chronic lymphocytic leukemia. This CDR3 reads CASSLLRTYNEQFF. The CDR3 nucleotides are TGTGCCAGCAGTTTATTGAGGACTTATAATGAGCAGTTCTTC.